Described below is a single T cell receptor beta chain sequence and its context. The data stem from a study of blood T cell repertoires in COVID-19. The length of the CDR3 is 15 residues. Trimming took 0 bases from V and 4 from J, leaving 14 bases between them. Germline CDR1 reads SGHRS; CDR2 reads YFSETQ. In the original analysis: Using reference gene primer amplification, nucleated cell counts were estimated. Using immunoSEQ multiplex PCR, the repertoire was profiled, and TCRdb retains in-frame clones only, with some absent. V and J calls plus clone size are reproduced from that table; the DNA served to infer D and trimming. There are roughly 240,000 clones in the sample; around nine tenths occur only once, and around 1.6% lies in the top ten.

The chain couples TRBV5-1 to TRBJ2-7; weak D call: TRBD1 (6 bases). The clonotype originates from a woman aged 55-69 years who had recovered from COVID-19. Sequencing used peripheral blood. CDR3 sequence reads: CASSLVQGLRYEQYF. CDR3 DNA sequence: TGCGCCAGCAGCTTGGTTCAGGGGTTGAGGTACGAGCAGTACTTC.